This T cell receptor (beta chain) was captured in a study of T cell responses to AZD1222 COVID-19 vaccine. Findings of the study overall: White British people made up most donors, females outnumbered males, and clonal diversity was possibly underestimated.

The method was immunoSEQ multiplex PCR; TCRdb's version includes in-frame clones alone and lacks a portion of them. The sample contains more than 140,000 clones, 70% to 90% of which appear only once. On this clone itself: As yet, its antigen is unknown.

The sequencing used peripheral blood, collected on day 0 of AZD1222 vaccination. The sequence was obtained from an adult in good health.

Here the CDR3 reads CASSWDGGRRNTIYF. The CDR3 nucleotides read TGCGCCAGCAGCTGGGATGGGGGGCGTAGAAACACCATATATTTT. The genes are TRBV5-1 and TRBJ1-3; maybe TRBD1 (6 bases). Deletions cut 3 bases from V and 5 bases from J, with 15 bases between. Germline CDR1 SGHRS, CDR2 YFSETQ. The CDR3 has 15 amino acids.